The entry below describes one T cell receptor (beta chain). Trimming removed 1 base at V and 1 base at J, with 11 bases between. The CDR3 is 16 residues long. From germline, CDR1 is SGHTA and CDR2 FQGNSA. In the authors' workflow: Scientists estimated how many nucleated cells there were by amplifying reference gene primers. Clones were sequenced by immunoSEQ multiplex PCR, and TCRdb holds only the in-frame ones, with some missing. V, J and clone size reflect that table, while D and trimming were determined from the DNA. The profile shows more than 150,000 clones, over 75% of them singletons. This record comes from a study of blood T cell repertoires in COVID-19. Study background: The origin of the acute and convalescent COVID-19 samples was the United States, Italy and Spain. PBMCs, B-cell-depleted T cells, or T cells were the source of the cDNA or gDNA that made up the material.

This receptor was obtained from a woman older than 75 with active or convalescent COVID-19. Sequenced material: peripheral blood. J is TRBJ2-4 and V is TRBV7-2; tentative D call: TRBD2 (6 bases). This CDR3 is CASSLGGGGAKNIQYF. CDR3 DNA: TGTGCCAGCAGCTTAGGTGGTGGGGGGGCCAAAAACATTCAGTACTTC. Supplemented by reference TRBV7-2 and TRBJ2-4, the full variable domain reads GAGVSQSPSNKVTEKGKDVELRCDPISGHTALYWYRQSLGQGLEFLIYFQGNSAPDKSGLPSDRFSAERTGGSVSTLTIQRTQQEDSAVYLCASSLGGGGAKNIQYFGAGTRLSVL.